A single sample gave rise to the 25 T cell receptor beta chains below, sequenced in a study of human T cells and chemical hapten exposure. Each CDR3 protein gets one entry after TCRdb re-called the RACE reads with MiXCR. The sample holds about 50,000 distinct CDR3 sequences; around 9.5% are singletons and the top ten take less than 2%. Time point specified: patch test 2, 6 weeks after DPC sensitization. Specified treatment: therapeutic diphenylcyclopropenone sensitization with weekly scalp DPC. Sample: whole blood, taken in connection with sensitization to the hapten diphenylcyclopropenone (DPC). The receptors were sampled from a woman aged 45-65 years with alopecia areata. Some clones in this sample may be carry-over from other donors' samples.

This clonotype was seen only a few times. The V and J genes are TRBV6-2 or TRBV6-3 and TRBJ2-3, with 11 positions matching TRBD2. The CDR3 extends over 17 amino acids. Germline V gives CDR1 MNHEY, CDR2 SVGEGT. Trimming cost V 5 bases and J 4 bases; bases outside gene matches: 11. CDR3 in amino acids: CASSPLAGGPVADTQYF. The CDR3 DNA sequence: TGTGCCAGCAGTCCCTTAGCGGGAGGGCCAGTGGCAGATACGCAGTATTTT.

This clonotype has a count of ten or more. The J gene is TRBJ1-1, the V gene TRBV6-4; D is unresolved. V was clipped by 0 bases and J by 0 bases, with 5 bases between them. The germline V gene has CDR1 MRHNA and CDR2 SNTAGT. The CDR3 loop spans 14 amino acids. For the CDR3, the DNA is TGTGCCAGCAGTGACTCGGGGATGAACACTGAAGCTTTCTTT. Translation: CASSDSGMNTEAFF.

The chain uses TRBV18 and TRBJ1-1; D gene uncertain. The V gene's germline CDR1 is KGHSH and CDR2 LQKENI. Trimming left V 4 bases short and J 6 bases short, with 12 bases between. The CDR3 runs 13 residues. As DNA, the CDR3 is TGTGCCAGCTCACGCGCTTCCCCCGCTGAAGCTTTCTTT. It translates to CASSRASPAEAFF.

In its sample, this clonotype was seen a few times. The chain joins TRBV3-1 to TRBJ2-4; no clear D gene. Germline V gene sequence: CDR1 LGHDT, CDR2 YNNKEL (reference sequence). Trimming shortened V by 1 base and J by 10 bases, and 8 bases separated the two germline ends. CDR3 length equals 12 residues. As DNA, the CDR3 is TGTGCCAGCAGCCAAGCGTCGGAGATTCAGTACTTC. Residues: CASSQASEIQYF.

This chain uses TRBV21-1 with TRBJ1-5. TRBV21-1 is described as a pseudogene. The CDR3 has 15 amino acids. The CDR3 DNA sequence: TGTGCCAGCAGCAAAGATGGAGCGGGGACGGAGCCCCAGCATTTT. This encodes CASSKDGAGTEPQHF.

This clonotype was observed at least ten times. The chain links TRBV6-5 to TRBJ2-7, with a tentative D call TRBD1 (5 bases). CDR1 MNHEY and CDR2 SVGAGI come from the germline V gene. The V end lost 6 bases, the J end lost 3 bases, and 18 bases lay between the germline ends. The CDR3 has 15 amino acids. CDR3 sequence: CASSPGIRSGYEQYF. The CDR3 nucleotides are TGTGCCAGCAGCCCAGGGATCCGATCCGGCTACGAGCAGTACTTC.

Ten or more counts support this clonotype. This sequence joins TRBV20-1 and TRBJ2-1; D not certain. The CDR3 covers 16 residues. Germline V gives CDR1 DFQATT, CDR2 SNEGSKA (reference sequence). Trimming cost V 0 bases and J 0 bases, with 12 bases left between them. CDR3 residues: CSARDIRVSSYNEQFF. The DNA for the CDR3 is TGCAGTGCTAGAGATATACGCGTGAGCTCCTACAATGAGCAGTTCTTC.

J is TRBJ1-3 and V is TRBV7-2, with TRBD1 identical over 8 bases. Germline V gives CDR1 SGHTA, CDR2 FQGNSA. The V gene end was trimmed by 3 bases and the J gene end by 6 bases; junction bases not matched to a gene: 4. This CDR3 contains 14 residues. The CDR3 protein is CASSFRGLSNTIYF. As DNA, the CDR3 is TGTGCCAGCAGCTTCAGGGGGCTGTCAAACACCATATATTTT.

The chain employs TRBV6-2 or TRBV6-3 and TRBJ2-7; 12 bases are shared with TRBD1. The CDR3 loop spans 17 amino acids. The V segment lost 0 bases and the J segment 6 bases; nucleotides outside the gene matches: 9. Germline lookup yields CDR1 MNHEY and CDR2 SVGEGT. CDR3 sequence: CASSYSGGGTGGGEQYF. DNA for the CDR3: TGTGCCAGCAGTTACTCCGGAGGAGGGACAGGGGGCGGCGAGCAGTACTTC.

This clonotype was detected many times. This chain links TRBV7-2 with TRBJ1-2, with D maybe TRBD1 (6 bases). Germline assignment: CDR1 SGHTA and CDR2 FQGNSA. The CDR3 length is 15 residues. The germline V and J ends were trimmed by 1 base and 4 bases, with 13 bases remaining between them. The CDR3 DNA follows: TGTGCCAGCAGCTTAGAAGGGGGAGGCGGCTATGGCTACACCTTC. Amino acid sequence: CASSLEGGGGYGYTF.

This clonotype appeared many times. This chain links TRBV29-1 with TRBJ2-7; D unresolved. Trimming took 0 bases from V and 2 from J, leaving 11 bases between them. This CDR3 region has 14 residues. Looked up from germline, CDR1 is SQVTM and CDR2 is ANQGSEA. The CDR3 DNA sequence: TGCAGCGTTGAAGATTTCGGGTCTCCCTACGAGCAGTACTTC. It specifies CSVEDFGSPYEQYF.

The rearrangement links TRBV21-1 to TRBJ2-1; the table gives TRBD2 as D, unverified against the DNA. TRBV21-1 is a pseudogene segment. CDR3 size: 17 residues. For the CDR3, the DNA is TGTACCAGCAGCACTTCAGGACTAGCGGGGTCATACAATGAGCAGTTCTTC. Its translation: CTSSTSGLAGSYNEQFF.

J is TRBJ1-3 and V is TRBV6-6, with D uncertain. V was trimmed by 7 bases and J by 1 base, leaving 8 bases between them. The CDR3 runs 13 residues. Germline V lookup: CDR1 MNHNY, CDR2 SVGAGI (reference sequence). CDR3 sequence reads: CASTPASGNTIYF. The CDR3 coding sequence is TGTGCCAGCACCCCTGCGTCTGGAAACACCATATATTTT.

The table lists this clonotype with many counts. The chain joins TRBV2 to TRBJ1-6; no definite D call. V shed 4 bases and J shed 7 bases, with 20 bases lying between them. CDR1 and CDR2 from the germline V gene are SNHLY and FYNNEI. This CDR3 has 17 residues. CDR3: CASSVSREPDRNSPLHF. CDR3 nucleotides: TGTGCCAGCAGTGTTTCAAGGGAACCCGACCGAAATTCACCCCTCCACTTT.

This clonotype was seen at least ten times. This rearrangement joins TRBV18 to TRBJ1-1, with TRBD1 identical over 9 bases. The CDR3 is 16 residues long. Germline V gives CDR1 KGHSH, CDR2 LQKENI. With V trimmed by 3 bases and J by 5 bases, 10 bases remained unmatched. CDR3 DNA sequence: TGTGCCAGCTCACCTCACCCCGGGACAGGGAAGACTGAAGCTTTCTTT. It yields the protein CASSPHPGTGKTEAFF.

In its sample, this clonotype was seen many times. This sequence joins TRBV7-8 and TRBJ1-1; TRBD1 matches at 7 bases. CDR1 is SGHVS and CDR2 is FQNEAQ in the germline V gene. V shed 1 base and J 2 bases; nucleotides not matched to a gene: 10. The CDR3 is 17 residues long. CDR3 DNA: TGTGCCAGCAGCTTAGTTCGCCCCGGGACAGTCAACACTGAAGCTTTCTTT. It encodes CASSLVRPGTVNTEAFF.

This clonotype was detected many times. The chain carries TRBV6-5 and TRBJ2-1; TRBD2 matches 7 bases. Trimming cost V 8 bases and J 10 bases; bases outside gene matches: 14. From germline, CDR1 is MNHEY and CDR2 SVGAGI. The CDR3 sequence is 14 residues long. The CDR3, as DNA: TGTGCCAGCGAGGGGAGGCCAGCGGGGAGGGAGCAGTTCTTC. Translated: CASEGRPAGREQFF.

This chain connects TRBV7-9 to TRBJ2-7, with D possibly matching TRBD1 (5 bases). The germline V gene has CDR1 SEHNR and CDR2 FQNEAQ (reference sequence). The germline V and J ends were trimmed by 1 base and 1 base, with 8 bases remaining between them. This CDR3 is built from 14 residues. In DNA, the CDR3 is TGTGCCAGCAGCTTAGACTACAGGTCCTACGAGCAGTACTTC. This translates into CASSLDYRSYEQYF.

This clonotype has just a few counts. The chain links TRBV7-6 to TRBJ2-3; 12 bases align to TRBD2. Germline CDR1 is SGHVS and CDR2 is FNYEAQ. The CDR3 consists of 17 residues. V shed 4 bases and J 4 bases; nucleotides not matched to a gene: 9. This chain's CDR3 is CASSSGRLAGVSDTQYF. The CDR3 coding sequence is TGTGCCAGCAGCTCCGGACGACTAGCGGGAGTTTCAGATACGCAGTATTTT.

The rearrangement joins TRBV3-1 to TRBJ1-1; D is possibly TRBD1 (5 bases). Germline-derived CDR1 and CDR2 are LGHDT and YNNKEL (reference sequence). This CDR3 has 12 residues. V dropped 1 base and J dropped 11 bases, with 11 bases sitting between them. This CDR3 is CASSQATQGAFF. Written as DNA, the CDR3 is TGTGCCAGCAGCCAAGCGACCCAGGGCGCTTTCTTT.

V gene TRBV5-5 combines with J gene TRBJ1-1; 7 bases fit TRBD1. This CDR3 has 13 amino acids. Germline-derived CDR1 and CDR2 are SGHKS and YYEKEE (reference sequence). V was pared by 0 bases and J by 11 bases, with 7 bases of the junction left unmatched. CDR3 DNA: TGTGCCAGCAGCTTGGAGGGGGCATCGGCGGCTTTCTTT. This encodes CASSLEGASAAFF.

This clonotype was found many times. V is TRBV12-3 or TRBV12-4 and J is TRBJ2-2; possible D gene TRBD1, 5 bases. There are 14 residues in the CDR3. Trimming cost V 5 bases and J 1 base, with 8 bases left between them. This CDR3 reads CASSLQENTGELFF. DNA for the CDR3: TGTGCCAGCAGTCTACAGGAGAACACCGGGGAGCTGTTTTTT.

This clonotype was observed a few times. The rearrangement joins TRBV7-9 to TRBJ1-6; D is undetermined. Germline assignment: CDR1 SEHNR and CDR2 FQNEAQ (reference sequence). V lost 1 base and J lost 9, with 4 bases in between. The CDR3 is 12 residues long. The CDR3 sequence: CASSLEVSPLHF. The CDR3 nucleotides are TGTGCCAGCAGCTTAGAAGTTTCACCCCTCCACTTT.

This chain connects TRBV2 to TRBJ2-7, with 7 bases that match TRBD1. In germline, CDR1 is SNHLY, CDR2 FYNNEI. The J segment lost 13 bases and the V segment lost 1 base, leaving 10 bases of the junction unmatched. CDR3 length: 13 residues. CDR3 region: CASSEDLETGFYF. CDR3 nucleotides: TGTGCCAGCAGTGAAGATCTTGAGACAGGGTTTTACTTC. Full variable domain (rest looked up from reference TRBV2 and TRBJ2-7): EPEVTQTPSHQVTQMGQEVILRCVPISNHLYFYWYRQILGQKVEFLVSFYNNEISEKSEIFDDQFSVERPDGSNFTLKIRSTKLEDSAMYFCASSEDLETGFYFGPGTRLTVT.

This clonotype was observed a handful of times. The chain carries TRBV3-1 and TRBJ2-1, with D perhaps TRBD1 (5 bases). Germline V CDR1 and CDR2: LGHDT, YNNKEL (reference sequence). The ends were cut back, 1 base at V and 8 bases at J, with 12 bases in the middle. This CDR3 is built from 14 residues. The CDR3 coding sequence is TGTGCCAGCAGCCAAGGCAGGGCAGGCGATGAGCAGTTCTTC. Protein product: CASSQGRAGDEQFF.